This T cell receptor (beta chain) was observed in a study of OX40 agonist ivuxolimab in advanced cancers. Study overall: Anti-PD-1, anti-PD-L1 or anti-CTLA-4 therapy given earlier was allowed, and approximately 43% had some.

The data were produced by immunoSEQ multiplex PCR, yet TCRdb's version contains in-frame clones alone and is incomplete. The table has about 51,000 clones, around 77% seen once; the top ten hold approximately 2%. Blood samples were obtained at baseline, cycle 4 day 1, and cycle 7 day 1. The CDR3 spans 13 residues. V lost 6 bases and J lost 4, with 15 bases in between. The V gene's germline CDR1 is SQVTM and CDR2 ANQGSEA. Source: CD4+ or CD8+ T cells sorted from blood, taken in a trial of the OX40 agonist ivuxolimab. This clonotype was sampled from an adult with an advanced solid tumor such as melanoma, head and neck, liver or kidney cancer. V is TRBV29-1 and J is TRBJ1-1; D is unclear. The CDR3 loop reads CSVGLVGVTEAFF. CDR3 DNA: TGCAGCGTGGGCTTGGTGGGCGTCACTGAAGCTTTCTTT.